This TCR beta chain comes out of a study of T cell repertoires in cytomegalovirus infection. About the research overall: Both recently identified HLA-C-restricted and well-studied HLA-B-restricted CMV epitopes were used in the study.

From the reads, TCRdb called clonotypes with MiXCR, one entry per CDR3 protein. The data show around 900,000 distinct CDR3 sequences, around 32% seen once. Trimming shortened V by 0 bases and J by 0 bases, and 13 bases separated the two germline ends. CDR3 length: 17 residues. Germline CDR1 MNHNY, CDR2 SVGAGI (reference sequence). Findings of the study overall: Frequencies of public TCR beta families were cumulated, and this identified carriers of CMV plus the relevant HLA. Across the ex vivo response, the dominant clonotypes were HLA-C-restricted CMV-specific TCR beta clonotypes.

Comment on this clonotype: The antigen is not known.

The chain has TRBV6-6 and TRBJ2-3; D gene uncertain. The sequence derives from a human donor in good health (CMV status not recorded). Some clones in this sample may be carry-over from other donors' samples. The material was cultured CD8+ T cells from PBMCs, obtained from culture after CMV antigen stimulation. The CDR3 sequence: CASSYSAGPSSTDTQYF. CDR3 DNA sequence: TGTGCCAGCAGTTACTCGGCAGGACCTTCTAGCACAGATACGCAGTATTTT.